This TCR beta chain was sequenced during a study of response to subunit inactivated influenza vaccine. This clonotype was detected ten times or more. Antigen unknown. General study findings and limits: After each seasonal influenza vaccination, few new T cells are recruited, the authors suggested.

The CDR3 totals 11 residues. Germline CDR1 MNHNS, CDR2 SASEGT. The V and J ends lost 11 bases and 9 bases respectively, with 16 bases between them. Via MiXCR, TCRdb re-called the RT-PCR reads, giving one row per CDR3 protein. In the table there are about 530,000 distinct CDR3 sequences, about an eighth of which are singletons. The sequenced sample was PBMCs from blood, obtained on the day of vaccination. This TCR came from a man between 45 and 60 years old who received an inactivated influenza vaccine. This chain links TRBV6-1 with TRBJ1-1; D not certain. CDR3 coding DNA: TGTGCCGCGGCGGTTACAGAAAAAGCTTTCTTT. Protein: CAAAVTEKAFF.